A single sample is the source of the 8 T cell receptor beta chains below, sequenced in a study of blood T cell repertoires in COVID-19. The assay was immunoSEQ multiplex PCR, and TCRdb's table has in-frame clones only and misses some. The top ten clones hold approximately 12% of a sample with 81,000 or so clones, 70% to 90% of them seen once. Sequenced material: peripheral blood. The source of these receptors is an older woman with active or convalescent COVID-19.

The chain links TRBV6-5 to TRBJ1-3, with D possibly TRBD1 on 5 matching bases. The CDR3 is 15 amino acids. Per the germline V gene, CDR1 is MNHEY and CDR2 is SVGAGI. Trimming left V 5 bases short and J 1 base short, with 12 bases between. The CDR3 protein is CASSPRRVSGNTIYF. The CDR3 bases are TGTGCCAGCAGTCCTCGCAGGGTATCTGGAAACACCATATATTTT.

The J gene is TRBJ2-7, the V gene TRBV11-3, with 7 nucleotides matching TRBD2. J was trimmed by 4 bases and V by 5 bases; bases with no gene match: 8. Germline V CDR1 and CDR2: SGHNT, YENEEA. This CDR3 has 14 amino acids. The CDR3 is CASSAGTNTYEQYF. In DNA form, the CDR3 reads TGTGCCAGCAGCGCCGGGACTAATACTTACGAGCAGTACTTC. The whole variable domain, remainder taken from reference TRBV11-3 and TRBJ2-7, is EAGVVQSPRYKIIEKKQPVAFWCNPISGHNTLYWYLQNLGQGPELLIRYENEEAVDDSQLPKDRFSAERLKGVDSTLKIQPAELGDSAVYLCASSAGTNTYEQYFGPGTRLTVT.

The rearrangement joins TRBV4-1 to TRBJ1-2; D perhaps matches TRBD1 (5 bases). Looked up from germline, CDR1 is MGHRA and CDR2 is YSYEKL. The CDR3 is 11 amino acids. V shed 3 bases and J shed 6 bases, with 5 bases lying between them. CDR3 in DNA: TGCGCCAGCAGCCACAGGGATGGCTACACCTTC. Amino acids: CASSHRDGYTF.

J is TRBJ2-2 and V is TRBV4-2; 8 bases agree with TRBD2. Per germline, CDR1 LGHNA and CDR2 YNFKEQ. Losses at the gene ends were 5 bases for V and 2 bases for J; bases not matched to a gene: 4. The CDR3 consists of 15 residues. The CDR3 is CASSSTSVNTGELFF. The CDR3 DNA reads TGTGCCAGCAGCTCGACTAGCGTTAACACCGGGGAGCTGTTTTTT.

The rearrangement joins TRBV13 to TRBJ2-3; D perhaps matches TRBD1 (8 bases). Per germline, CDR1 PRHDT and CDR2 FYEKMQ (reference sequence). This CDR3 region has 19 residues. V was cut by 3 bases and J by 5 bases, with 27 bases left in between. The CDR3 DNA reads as TGTGCCAGCAGCTTCGGACAGGGCCGAGGGGGGCCGGGGGGAGATACGCAGTATTTT. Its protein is CASSFGQGRGGPGGDTQYF.

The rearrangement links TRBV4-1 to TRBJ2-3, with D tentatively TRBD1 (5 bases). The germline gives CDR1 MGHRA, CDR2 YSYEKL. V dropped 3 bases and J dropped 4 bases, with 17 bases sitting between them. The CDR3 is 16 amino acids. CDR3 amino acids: CASSHLAGQRADTQYF. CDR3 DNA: TGCGCCAGCAGCCACCTTGCAGGGCAAAGAGCAGATACGCAGTATTTT.

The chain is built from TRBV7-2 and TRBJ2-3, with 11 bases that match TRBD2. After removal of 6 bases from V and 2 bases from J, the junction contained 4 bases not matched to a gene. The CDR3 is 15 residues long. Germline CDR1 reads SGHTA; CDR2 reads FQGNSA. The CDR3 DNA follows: TGTGCCAGCAGTCGACTAGCGGGGTTCACAGATACGCAGTATTTT. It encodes CASSRLAGFTDTQYF.

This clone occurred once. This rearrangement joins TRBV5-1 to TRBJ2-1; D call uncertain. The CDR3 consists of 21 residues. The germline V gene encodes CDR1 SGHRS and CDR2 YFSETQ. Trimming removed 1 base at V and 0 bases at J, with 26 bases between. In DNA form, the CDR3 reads TGCGCCAGCAGCTTGCCAAACGGGTCTTTGACTGACCGAAGCTCCTACAATGAGCAGTTCTTC. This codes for CASSLPNGSLTDRSSYNEQFF. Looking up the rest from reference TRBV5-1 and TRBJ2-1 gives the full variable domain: KAGVTQTPRYLIKTRGQQVTLSCSPISGHRSVSWYQQTPGQGLQFLFEYFSETQRNKGNFPGRFSGRQFSNSRSEMNVSTLELGDSALYLCASSLPNGSLTDRSSYNEQFFGPGTRLTVL.